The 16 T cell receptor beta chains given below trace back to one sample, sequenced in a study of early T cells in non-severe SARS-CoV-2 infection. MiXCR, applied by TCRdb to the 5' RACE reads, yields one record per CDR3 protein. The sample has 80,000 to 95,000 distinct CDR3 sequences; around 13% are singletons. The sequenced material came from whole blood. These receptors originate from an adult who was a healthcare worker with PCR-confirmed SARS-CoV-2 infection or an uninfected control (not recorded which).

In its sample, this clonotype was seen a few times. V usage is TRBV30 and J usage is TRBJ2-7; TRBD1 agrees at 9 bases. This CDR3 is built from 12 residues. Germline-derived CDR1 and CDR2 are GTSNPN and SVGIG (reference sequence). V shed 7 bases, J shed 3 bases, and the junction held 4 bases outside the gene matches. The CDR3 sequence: CAFRDRVYEQYF. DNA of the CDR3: TGTGCCTTTCGGGACAGGGTCTACGAGCAGTACTTC.

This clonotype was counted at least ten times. Here the CDR3 reads CASSSVNYGYTF. The CDR3 DNA sequence: TGTGCCAGCAGCTCGGTGAACTATGGCTACACCTTC. This chain uses TRBV7-2 with TRBJ1-2; D remains ambiguous. V was cut by 4 bases and J by 2 bases, with 5 bases left in between. CDR3 length equals 12 residues. Germline CDR1 and CDR2: SGHTA and FQGNSA.

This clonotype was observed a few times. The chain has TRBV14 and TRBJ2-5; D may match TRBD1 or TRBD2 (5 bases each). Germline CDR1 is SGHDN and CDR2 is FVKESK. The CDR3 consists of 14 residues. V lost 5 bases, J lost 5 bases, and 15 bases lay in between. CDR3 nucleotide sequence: TGTGCCAGCAGCACGAATGGGGGAATCGAGACCCAGTACTTC. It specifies CASSTNGGIETQYF. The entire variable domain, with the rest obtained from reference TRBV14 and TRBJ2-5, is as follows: EAGVTQFPSHSVIEKGQTVTLRCDPISGHDNLYWYRRVMGKEIKFLLHFVKESKQDESGMPNNRFLAERTGGTYSTLKVQPAELEDSGVYFCASSTNGGIETQYFGPGTRLLVL.

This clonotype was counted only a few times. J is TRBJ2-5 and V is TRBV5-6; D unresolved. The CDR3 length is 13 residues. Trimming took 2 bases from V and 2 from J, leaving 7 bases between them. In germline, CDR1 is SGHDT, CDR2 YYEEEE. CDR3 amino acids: CASSLLEQETQYF. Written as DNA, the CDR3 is TGTGCCAGCAGCTTACTGGAACAAGAGACCCAGTACTTC.

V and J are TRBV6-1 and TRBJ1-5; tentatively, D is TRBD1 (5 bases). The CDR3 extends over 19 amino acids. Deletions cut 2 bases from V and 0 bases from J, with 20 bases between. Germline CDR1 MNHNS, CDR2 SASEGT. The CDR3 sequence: CASSERQGFDFFSNQPQHF. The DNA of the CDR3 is TGTGCCAGCAGTGAACGGCAGGGCTTTGACTTCTTTAGCAATCAGCCCCAGCATTTT.

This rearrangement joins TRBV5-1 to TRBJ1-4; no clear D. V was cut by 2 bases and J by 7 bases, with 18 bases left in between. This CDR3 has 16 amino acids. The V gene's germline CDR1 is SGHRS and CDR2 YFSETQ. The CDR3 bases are TGCGCCAGCAGCTTAGTTGGAACAGAAGACGCTGAAAAACTGTTTTTT. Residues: CASSLVGTEDAEKLFF. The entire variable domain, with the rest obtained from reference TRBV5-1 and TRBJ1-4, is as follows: KAGVTQTPRYLIKTRGQQVTLSCSPISGHRSVSWYQQTPGQGLQFLFEYFSETQRNKGNFPGRFSGRQFSNSRSEMNVSTLELGDSALYLCASSLVGTEDAEKLFFGSGTQLSVL.

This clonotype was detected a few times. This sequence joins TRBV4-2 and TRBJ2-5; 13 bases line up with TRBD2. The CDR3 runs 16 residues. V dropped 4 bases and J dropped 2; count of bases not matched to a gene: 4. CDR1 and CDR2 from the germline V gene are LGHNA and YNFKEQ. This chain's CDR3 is CASSPETSGGQETQYF. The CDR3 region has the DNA TGTGCCAGCAGCCCCGAGACTAGCGGGGGGCAAGAGACCCAGTACTTC.

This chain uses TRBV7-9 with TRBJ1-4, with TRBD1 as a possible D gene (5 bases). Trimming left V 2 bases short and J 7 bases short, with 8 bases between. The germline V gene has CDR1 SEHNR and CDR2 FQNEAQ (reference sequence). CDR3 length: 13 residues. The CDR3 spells CASSLNGGEKLFF. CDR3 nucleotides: TGTGCCAGCAGCTTAAACGGGGGTGAAAAACTGTTTTTT.

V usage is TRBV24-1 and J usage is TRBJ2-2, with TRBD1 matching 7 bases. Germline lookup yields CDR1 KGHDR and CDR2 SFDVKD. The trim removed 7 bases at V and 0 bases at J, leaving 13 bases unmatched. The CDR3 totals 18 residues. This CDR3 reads CATSVVRTGEPNTGELFF. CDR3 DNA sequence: TGTGCCACCAGCGTCGTCCGGACAGGTGAACCGAACACCGGGGAGCTGTTTTTT.

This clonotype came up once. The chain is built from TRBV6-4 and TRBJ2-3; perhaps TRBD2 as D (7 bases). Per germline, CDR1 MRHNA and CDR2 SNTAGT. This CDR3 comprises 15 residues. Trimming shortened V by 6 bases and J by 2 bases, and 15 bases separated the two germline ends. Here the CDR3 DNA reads TGTGCCAGCAGCAAAGAGGGGGGGTCCACAGATACGCAGTATTTT. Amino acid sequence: CASSKEGGSTDTQYF.

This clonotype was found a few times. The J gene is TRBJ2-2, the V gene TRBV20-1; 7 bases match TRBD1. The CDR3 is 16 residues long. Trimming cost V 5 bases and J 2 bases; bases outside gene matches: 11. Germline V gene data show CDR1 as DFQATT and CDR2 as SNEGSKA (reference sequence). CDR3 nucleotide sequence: TGCAGTGCTCCCCTCCACAGGGGCACTAACACCGGGGAGCTGTTTTTT. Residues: CSAPLHRGTNTGELFF.

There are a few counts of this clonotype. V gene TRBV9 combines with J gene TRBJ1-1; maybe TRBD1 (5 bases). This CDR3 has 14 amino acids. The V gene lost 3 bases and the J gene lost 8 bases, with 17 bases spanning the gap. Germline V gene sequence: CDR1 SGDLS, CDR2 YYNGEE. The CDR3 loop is CASSARWGFGEAFF. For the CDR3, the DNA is TGTGCCAGCAGCGCTAGGTGGGGGTTTGGAGAAGCTTTCTTT.

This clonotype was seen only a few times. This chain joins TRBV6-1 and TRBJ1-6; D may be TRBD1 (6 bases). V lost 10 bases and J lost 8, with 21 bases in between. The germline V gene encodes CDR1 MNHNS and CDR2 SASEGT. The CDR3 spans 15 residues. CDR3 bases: TGTGCCATATTCAGGACCGGGACAATGGATTCACCCCTCCACTTT. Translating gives CAIFRTGTMDSPLHF.

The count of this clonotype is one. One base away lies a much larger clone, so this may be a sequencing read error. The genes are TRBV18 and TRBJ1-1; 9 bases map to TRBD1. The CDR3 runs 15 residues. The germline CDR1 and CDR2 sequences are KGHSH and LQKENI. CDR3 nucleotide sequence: TGTGCCAGCCCACCCGGGACAGGGATGGCCACTGAAGCTTTCTTT. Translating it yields CASPPGTGMATEAFF.

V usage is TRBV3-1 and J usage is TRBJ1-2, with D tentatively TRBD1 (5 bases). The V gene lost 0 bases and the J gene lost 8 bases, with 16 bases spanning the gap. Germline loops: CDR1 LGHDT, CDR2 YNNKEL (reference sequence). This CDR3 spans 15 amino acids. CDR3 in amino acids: CASSQDVARAYGYTF. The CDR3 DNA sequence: TGTGCCAGCAGCCAAGACGTAGCCAGGGCATACGGCTACACCTTC. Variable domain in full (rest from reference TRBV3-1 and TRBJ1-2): DTAVSQTPKYLVTQMGNDKSIKCEQNLGHDTMYWYKQDSKKFLKIMFSYNNKELIINETVPNRFSPKSPDKAHLNLHINSLELGDSAVYFCASSQDVARAYGYTFGSGTRLTVV.

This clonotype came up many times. The CDR3 is CASSLGGLSYEQYF. CDR3 sequence (DNA): TGTGCCAGCAGCTTAGGCGGACTATCCTACGAGCAGTACTTC. The chain joins TRBV7-9 to TRBJ2-7, with D maybe TRBD2 (6 bases). Deletions cut 1 base from V and 1 base from J, with 8 bases between. CDR1 and CDR2 from the germline V gene are SEHNR and FQNEAQ (reference sequence). This CDR3 comprises 14 residues.